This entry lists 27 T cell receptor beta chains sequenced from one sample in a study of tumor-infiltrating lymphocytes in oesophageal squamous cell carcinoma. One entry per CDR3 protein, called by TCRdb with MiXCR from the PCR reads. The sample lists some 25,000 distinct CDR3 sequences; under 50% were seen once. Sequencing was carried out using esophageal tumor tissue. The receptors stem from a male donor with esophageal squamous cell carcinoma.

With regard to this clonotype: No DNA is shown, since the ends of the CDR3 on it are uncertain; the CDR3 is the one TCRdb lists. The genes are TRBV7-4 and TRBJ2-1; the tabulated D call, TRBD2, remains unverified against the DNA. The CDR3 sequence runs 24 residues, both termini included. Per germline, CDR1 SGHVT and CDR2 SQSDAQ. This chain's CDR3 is CASTSIFWGGTSGTMQHLRAVLRF.

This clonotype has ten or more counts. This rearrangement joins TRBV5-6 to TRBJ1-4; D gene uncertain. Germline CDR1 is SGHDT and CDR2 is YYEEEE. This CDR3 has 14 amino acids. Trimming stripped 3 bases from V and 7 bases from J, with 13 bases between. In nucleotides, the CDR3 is TGTGCCAGCAGCTACTCACAGCTGAGTGAAAAACTGTTTTTT. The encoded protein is CASSYSQLSEKLFF.

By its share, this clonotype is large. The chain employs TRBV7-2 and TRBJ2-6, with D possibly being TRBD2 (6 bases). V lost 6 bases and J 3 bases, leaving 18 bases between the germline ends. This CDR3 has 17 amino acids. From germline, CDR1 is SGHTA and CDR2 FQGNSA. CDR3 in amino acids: CASRPPLTSSGANVLTF. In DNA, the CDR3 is TGTGCCAGCAGGCCACCCCTGACTAGTAGTGGGGCCAACGTCCTGACTTTC.

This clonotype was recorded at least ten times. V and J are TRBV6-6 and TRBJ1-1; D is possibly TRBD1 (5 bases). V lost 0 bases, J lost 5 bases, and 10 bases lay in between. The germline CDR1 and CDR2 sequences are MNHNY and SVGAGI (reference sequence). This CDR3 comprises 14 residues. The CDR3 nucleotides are TGTGCCAGCAGTTACTCGGGGGGTTTGACTGAAGCTTTCTTT. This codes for CASSYSGGLTEAFF.

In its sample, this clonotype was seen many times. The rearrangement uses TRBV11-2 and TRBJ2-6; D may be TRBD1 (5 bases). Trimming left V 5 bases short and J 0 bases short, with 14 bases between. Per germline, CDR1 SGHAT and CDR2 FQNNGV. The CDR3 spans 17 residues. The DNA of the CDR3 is TGTGCCAGCAGCCCCCCGACAGCCTACTCTGGGGCCAACGTCCTGACTTTC. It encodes CASSPPTAYSGANVLTF.

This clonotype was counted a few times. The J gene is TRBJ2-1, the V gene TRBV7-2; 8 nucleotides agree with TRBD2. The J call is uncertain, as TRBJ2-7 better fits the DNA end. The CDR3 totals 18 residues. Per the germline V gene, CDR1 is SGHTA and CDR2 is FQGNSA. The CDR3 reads CASSPRGPGAGVSYEQYF. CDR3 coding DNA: TGTGCCAGCAGCCCTAGGGGCCCAGGAGCGGGAGTGTCCTACGAGCAGTACTTC.

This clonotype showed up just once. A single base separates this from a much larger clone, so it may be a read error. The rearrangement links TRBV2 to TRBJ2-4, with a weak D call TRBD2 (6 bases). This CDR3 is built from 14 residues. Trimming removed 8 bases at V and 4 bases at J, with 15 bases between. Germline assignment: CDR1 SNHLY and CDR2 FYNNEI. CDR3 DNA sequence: TGTGCCAGCCTTGGCGGGGAGGAGAAAAACATTCAGTACTTC. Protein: CASLGGEEKNIQYF.

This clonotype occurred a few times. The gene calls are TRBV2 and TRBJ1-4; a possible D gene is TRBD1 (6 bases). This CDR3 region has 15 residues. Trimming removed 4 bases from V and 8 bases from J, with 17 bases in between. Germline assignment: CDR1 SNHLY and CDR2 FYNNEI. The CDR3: CASSVYRASGEKLFF. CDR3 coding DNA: TGTGCCAGCAGTGTGTACAGGGCCTCGGGCGAAAAACTGTTTTTT.

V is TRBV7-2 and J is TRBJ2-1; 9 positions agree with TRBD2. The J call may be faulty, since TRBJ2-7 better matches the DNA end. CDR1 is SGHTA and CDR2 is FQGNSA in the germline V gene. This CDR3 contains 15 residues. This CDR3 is CASSLGGGGADEQYF. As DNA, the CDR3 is TGTGCCAGCAGCTTAGGCGGGGGGGGAGCAGATGAGCAGTACTTC.

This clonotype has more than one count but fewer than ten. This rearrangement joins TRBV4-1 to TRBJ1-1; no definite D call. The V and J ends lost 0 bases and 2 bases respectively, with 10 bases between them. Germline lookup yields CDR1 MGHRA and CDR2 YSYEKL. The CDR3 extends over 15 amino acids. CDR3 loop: CASSQDGQPNTEAFF. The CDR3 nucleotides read TGCGCCAGCAGCCAAGATGGGCAGCCTAACACTGAAGCTTTCTTT.

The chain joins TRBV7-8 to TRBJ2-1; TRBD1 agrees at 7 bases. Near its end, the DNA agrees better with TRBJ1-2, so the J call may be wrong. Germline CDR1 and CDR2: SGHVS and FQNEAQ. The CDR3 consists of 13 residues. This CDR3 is CASSDDREHGYTF. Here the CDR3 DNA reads TGTGCCAGCAGCGATGACAGGGAACATGGCTACACCTTC.

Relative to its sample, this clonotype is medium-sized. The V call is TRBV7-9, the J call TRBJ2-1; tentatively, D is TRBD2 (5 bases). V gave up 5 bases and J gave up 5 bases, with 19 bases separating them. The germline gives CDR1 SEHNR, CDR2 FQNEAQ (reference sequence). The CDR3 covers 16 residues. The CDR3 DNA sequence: TGTGCCAGCAGCCGAGGGTTGGACCGCGCACACAATGAGCAGTTCTTC. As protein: CASSRGLDRAHNEQFF. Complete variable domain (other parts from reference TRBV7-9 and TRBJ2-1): DTGVSQNPRHKITKRGQNVTFRCDPISEHNRLYWYRQTLGQGPEFLTYFQNEAQLEKSRLLSDRFSAERPKGSFSTLEIQRTEQGDSAMYLCASSRGLDRAHNEQFFGPGTRLTVL.

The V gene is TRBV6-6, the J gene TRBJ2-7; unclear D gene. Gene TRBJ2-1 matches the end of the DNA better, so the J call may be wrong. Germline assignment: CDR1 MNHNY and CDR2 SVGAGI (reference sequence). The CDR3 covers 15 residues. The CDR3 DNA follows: TGTGCCAGCAGTTACTCGATGAGTGGTGTGGAAGAGCAGTTCTTC. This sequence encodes CASSYSMSGVEEQFF.

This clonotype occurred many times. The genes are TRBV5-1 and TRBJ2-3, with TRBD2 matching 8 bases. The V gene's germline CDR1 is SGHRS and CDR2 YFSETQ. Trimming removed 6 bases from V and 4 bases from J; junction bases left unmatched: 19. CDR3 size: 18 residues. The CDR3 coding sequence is TGCGCCAGCACCACTTGGAGGGCTAGCGGGCTTAATTCAGATACGCAGTATTTT. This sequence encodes CASTTWRASGLNSDTQYF.

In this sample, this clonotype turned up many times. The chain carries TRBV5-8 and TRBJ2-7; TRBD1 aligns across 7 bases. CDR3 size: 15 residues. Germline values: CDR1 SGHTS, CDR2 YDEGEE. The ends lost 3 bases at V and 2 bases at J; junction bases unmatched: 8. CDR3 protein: CASSYYTGAAYEQYF. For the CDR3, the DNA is TGTGCCAGCAGCTACTACACAGGGGCAGCCTACGAGCAGTACTTC.

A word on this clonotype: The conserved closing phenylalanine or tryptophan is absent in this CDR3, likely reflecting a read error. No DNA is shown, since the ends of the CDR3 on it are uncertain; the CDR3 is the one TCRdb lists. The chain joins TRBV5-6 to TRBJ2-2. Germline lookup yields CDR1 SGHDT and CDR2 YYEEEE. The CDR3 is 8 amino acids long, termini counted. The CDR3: CASSLFGV.

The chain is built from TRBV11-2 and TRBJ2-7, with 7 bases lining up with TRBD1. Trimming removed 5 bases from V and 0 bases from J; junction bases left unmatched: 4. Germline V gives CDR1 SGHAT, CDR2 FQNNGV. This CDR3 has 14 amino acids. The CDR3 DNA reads TGTGCCAGCAGCAGCCGGGACAGCTCCTACGAGCAGTACTTC. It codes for CASSSRDSSYEQYF.

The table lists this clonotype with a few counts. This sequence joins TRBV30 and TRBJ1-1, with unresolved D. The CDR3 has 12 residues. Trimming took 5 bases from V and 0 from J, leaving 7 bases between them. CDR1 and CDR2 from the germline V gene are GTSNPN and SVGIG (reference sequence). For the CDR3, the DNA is TGTGCCTGGGGCGAAATGAACACTGAAGCTTTCTTT. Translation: CAWGEMNTEAFF.

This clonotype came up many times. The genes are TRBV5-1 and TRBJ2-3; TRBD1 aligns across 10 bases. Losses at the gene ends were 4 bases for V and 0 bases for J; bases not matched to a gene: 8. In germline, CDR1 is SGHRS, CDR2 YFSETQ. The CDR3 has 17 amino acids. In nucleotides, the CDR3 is TGCGCCAGCAGCCCAGAGACAGGGGGCGGGAGCACAGATACGCAGTATTTT. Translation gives CASSPETGGGSTDTQYF.

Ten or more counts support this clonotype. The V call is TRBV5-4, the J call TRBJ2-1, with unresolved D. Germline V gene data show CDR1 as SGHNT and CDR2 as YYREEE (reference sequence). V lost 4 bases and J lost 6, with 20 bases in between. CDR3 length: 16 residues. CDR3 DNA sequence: TGTGCCAGCAGCCCCGCCGGTAGTAGGAATCCCAATGAGCAGTTCTTC. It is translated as CASSPAGSRNPNEQFF. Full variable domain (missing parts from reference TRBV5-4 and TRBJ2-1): ETGVTQSPTHLIKTRGQQVTLRCSSQSGHNTVSWYQQALGQGPQFIFQYYREEENGRGNFPPRFSGLQFPNYSSELNVNALELDDSALYLCASSPAGSRNPNEQFFGPGTRLTVL.

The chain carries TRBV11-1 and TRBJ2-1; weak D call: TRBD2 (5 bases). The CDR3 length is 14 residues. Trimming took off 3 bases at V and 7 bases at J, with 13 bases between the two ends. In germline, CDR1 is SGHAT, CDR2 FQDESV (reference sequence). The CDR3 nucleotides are TGTGCCAGCAGCTTGCCGGGAATAGGTAATGAGCAGTTCTTC. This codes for CASSLPGIGNEQFF.

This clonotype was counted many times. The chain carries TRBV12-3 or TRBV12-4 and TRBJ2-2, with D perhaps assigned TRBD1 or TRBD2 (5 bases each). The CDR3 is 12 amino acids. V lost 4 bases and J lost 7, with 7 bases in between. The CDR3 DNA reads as TGTGCCAGCAGTTCAGGGAGCGGGGAGCTGTTTTTT. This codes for CASSSGSGELFF.

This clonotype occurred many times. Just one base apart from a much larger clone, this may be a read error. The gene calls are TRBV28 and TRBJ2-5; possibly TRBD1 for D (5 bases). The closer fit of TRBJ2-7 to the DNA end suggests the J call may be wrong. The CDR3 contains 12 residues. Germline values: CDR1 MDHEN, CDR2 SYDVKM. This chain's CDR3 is CASTGFSYEQYF. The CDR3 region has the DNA TGTGCCAGCACAGGGTTTAGCTACGAGCAGTACTTC.

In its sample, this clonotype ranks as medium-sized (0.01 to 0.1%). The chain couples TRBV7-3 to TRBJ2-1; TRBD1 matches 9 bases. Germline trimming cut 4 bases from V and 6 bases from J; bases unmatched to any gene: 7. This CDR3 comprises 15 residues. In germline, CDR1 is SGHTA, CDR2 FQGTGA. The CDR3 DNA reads TGTGCCAGCAGCTCAGCCGGGACAGGGAGCAATGAGCAGTTCTTC. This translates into CASSSAGTGSNEQFF.

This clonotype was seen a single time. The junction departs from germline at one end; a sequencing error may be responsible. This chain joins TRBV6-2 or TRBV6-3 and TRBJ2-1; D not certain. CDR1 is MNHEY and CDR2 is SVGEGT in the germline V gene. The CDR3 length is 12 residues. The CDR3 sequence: CASSPRQTILYF. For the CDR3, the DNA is TGTGCCAGCAGTCCGCGACAAACTATCCTGTACTTC.

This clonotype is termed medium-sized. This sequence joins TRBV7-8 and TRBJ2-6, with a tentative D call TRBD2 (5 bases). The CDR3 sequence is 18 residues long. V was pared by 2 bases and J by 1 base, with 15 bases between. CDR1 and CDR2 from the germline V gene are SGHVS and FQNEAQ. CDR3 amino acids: CASSLRGLDFSGANVLTF. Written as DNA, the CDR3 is TGTGCCAGCAGCTTACGAGGGCTGGATTTTTCTGGGGCCAACGTCCTGACTTTC.

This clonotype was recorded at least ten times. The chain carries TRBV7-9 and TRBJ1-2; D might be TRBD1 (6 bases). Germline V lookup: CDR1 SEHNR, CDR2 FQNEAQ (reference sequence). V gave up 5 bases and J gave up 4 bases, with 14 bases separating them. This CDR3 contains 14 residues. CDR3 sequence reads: CASSDGQPPYGYTF. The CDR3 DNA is TGTGCCAGCAGCGACGGACAGCCGCCCTATGGCTACACCTTC.